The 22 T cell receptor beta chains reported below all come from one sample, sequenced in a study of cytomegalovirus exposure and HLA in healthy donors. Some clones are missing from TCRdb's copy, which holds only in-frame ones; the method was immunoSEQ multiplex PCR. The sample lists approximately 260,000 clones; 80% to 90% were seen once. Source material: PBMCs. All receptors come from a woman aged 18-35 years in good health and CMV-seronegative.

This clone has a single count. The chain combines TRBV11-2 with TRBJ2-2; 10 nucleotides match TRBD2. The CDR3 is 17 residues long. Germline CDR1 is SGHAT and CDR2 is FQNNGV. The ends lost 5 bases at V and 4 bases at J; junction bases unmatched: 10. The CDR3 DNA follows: TGTGCCAGCAGCCCGATTAGGGCTAGCGGGAGCACCGGGGAGCTGTTTTTT. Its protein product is CASSPIRASGSTGELFF. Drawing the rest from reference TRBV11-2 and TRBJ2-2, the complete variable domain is EAGVAQSPRYKIIEKRQSVAFWCNPISGHATLYWYQQILGQGPKLLIQFQNNGVVDDSQLPKDRFSAERLKGVDSTLKIQPAKLEDSAVYLCASSPIRASGSTGELFFGEGSRLTVL.

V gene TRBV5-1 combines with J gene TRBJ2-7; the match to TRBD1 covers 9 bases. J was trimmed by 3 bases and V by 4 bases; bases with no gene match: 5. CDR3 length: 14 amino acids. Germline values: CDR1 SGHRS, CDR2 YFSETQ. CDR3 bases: TGCGCCAGCAGCCAGGGACAGGGTTTCTACGAGCAGTACTTC. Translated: CASSQGQGFYEQYF.

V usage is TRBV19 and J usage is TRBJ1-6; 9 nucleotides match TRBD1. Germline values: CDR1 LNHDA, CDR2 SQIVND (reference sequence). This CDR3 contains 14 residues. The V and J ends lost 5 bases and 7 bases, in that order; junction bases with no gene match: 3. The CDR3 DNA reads TGTGCCAGTAGTCACGGACAGGGGAATTCACCCCTCCACTTT. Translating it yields CASSHGQGNSPLHF.

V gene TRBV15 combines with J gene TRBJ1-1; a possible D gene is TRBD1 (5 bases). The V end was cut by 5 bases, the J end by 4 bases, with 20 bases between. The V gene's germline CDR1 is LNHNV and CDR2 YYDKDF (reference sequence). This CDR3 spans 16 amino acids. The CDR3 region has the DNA TGTGCCACCAGCCCTCGGGAGGTTAGTGGGGGCACTGAAGCTTTCTTT. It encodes CATSPREVSGGTEAFF.

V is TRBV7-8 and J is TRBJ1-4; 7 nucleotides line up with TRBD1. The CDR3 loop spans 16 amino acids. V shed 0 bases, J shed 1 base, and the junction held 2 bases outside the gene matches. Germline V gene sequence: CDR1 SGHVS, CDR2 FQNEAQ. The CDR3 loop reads CASSLAQGGTNEKLFF. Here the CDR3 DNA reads TGTGCCAGCAGCTTAGCTCAGGGGGGAACTAATGAAAAACTGTTTTTT.

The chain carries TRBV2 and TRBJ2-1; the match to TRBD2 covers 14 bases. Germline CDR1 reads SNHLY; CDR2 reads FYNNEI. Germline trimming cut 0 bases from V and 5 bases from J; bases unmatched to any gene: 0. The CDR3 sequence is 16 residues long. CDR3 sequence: CASSEAGLAGDNEQFF. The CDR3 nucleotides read TGTGCCAGCAGTGAAGCGGGACTAGCGGGGGACAATGAGCAGTTCTTC.

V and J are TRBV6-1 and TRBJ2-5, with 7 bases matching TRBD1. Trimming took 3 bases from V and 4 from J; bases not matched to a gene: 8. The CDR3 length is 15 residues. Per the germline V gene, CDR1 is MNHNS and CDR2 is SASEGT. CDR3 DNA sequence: TGTGCCAGCAGTGATACCGGACAGGCTGGAGAGACCCAGTACTTC. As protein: CASSDTGQAGETQYF.

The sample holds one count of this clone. The CDR3 loop reads CASRAGQIQETQYF. CDR3 bases: TGTGCCAGCAGGGCGGGACAGATCCAAGAGACCCAGTACTTC. The gene calls are TRBV2 and TRBJ2-5; TRBD1 is a possible D gene (7 bases). With 6 bases removed from V and 1 base from J, the gap between germline ends came to 12 bases. The CDR3 runs 14 residues. The germline V gene has CDR1 SNHLY and CDR2 FYNNEI.

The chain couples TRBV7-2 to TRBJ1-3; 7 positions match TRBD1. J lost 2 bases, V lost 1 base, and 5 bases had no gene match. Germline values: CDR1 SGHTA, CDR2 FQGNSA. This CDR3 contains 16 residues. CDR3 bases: TGTGCCAGCAGCTTAGGCCCAGGGGGAACTGGAAACACCATATATTTT. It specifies CASSLGPGGTGNTIYF.

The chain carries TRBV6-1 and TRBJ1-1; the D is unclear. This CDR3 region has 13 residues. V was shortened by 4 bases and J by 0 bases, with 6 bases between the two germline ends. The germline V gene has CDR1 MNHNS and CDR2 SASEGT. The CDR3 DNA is TGTGCCAGCAGTGTATTCTTGAACACTGAAGCTTTCTTT. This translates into CASSVFLNTEAFF.

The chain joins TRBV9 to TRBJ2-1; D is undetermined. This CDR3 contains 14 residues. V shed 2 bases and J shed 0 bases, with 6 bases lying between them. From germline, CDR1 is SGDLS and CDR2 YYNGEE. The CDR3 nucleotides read TGTGCCAGCAGCGTCACAGACTCCTACAATGAGCAGTTCTTC. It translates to CASSVTDSYNEQFF.

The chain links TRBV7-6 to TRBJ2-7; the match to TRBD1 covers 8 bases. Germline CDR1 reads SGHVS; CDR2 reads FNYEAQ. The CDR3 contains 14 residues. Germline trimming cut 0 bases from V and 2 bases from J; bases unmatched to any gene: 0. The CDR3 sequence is CASSLATGAYEQYF. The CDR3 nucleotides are TGTGCCAGCAGCTTAGCGACAGGGGCCTACGAGCAGTACTTC.

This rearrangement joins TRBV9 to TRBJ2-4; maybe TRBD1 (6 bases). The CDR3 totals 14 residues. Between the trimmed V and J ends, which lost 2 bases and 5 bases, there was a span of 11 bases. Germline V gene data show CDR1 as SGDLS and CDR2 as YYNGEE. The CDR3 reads CASSVGGSENIQYF. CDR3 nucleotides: TGTGCCAGCAGCGTTGGGGGCAGCGAAAACATTCAGTACTTC.

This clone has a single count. The CDR3 sequence: CASSIPGRASDTQYF. As DNA, the CDR3 is TGTGCCAGTAGTATCCCCGGGAGGGCTTCAGATACGCAGTATTTT. This chain uses TRBV19 with TRBJ2-3; 8 bases map to TRBD2. V shed 3 bases and J 4 bases; nucleotides not matched to a gene: 6. The CDR3 is 15 amino acids. Germline V CDR1 and CDR2: LNHDA, SQIVND (reference sequence).

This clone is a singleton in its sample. The CDR3 sequence is CASSAGTGNYEQYF. CDR3 DNA sequence: TGTGCCAGCAGTGCCGGGACAGGGAACTACGAGCAGTACTTC. The rearrangement links TRBV27 to TRBJ2-7; 9 bases map to TRBD1. Germline V gives CDR1 MNHEY, CDR2 SMNVEV (reference sequence). This CDR3 has 14 amino acids. Trimming cost V 5 bases and J 3 bases; bases outside gene matches: 5.

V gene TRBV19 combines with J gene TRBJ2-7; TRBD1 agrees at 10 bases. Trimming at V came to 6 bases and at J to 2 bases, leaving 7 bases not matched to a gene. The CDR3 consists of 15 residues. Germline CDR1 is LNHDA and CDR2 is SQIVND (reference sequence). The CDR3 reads CASSSGQGYAYEQYF. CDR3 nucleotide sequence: TGTGCCAGTAGCTCGGGACAGGGGTACGCCTACGAGCAGTACTTC.

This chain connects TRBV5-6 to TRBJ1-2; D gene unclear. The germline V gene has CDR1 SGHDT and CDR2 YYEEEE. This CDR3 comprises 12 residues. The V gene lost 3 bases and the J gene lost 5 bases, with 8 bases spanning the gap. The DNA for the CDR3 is TGTGCCAGCAGCTCGGGGTATTATGGCTACACCTTC. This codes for CASSSGYYGYTF.

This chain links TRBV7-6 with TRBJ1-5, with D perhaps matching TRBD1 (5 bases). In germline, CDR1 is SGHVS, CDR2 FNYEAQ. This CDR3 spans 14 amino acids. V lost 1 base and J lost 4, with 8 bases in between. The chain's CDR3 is CASSLGKGNQPQHF. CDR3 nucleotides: TGTGCCAGCAGCTTAGGGAAGGGGAATCAGCCCCAGCATTTT. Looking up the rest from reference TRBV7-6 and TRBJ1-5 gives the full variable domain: GAGVSQSPRYKVTKRGQDVALRCDPISGHVSLYWYRQALGQGPEFLTYFNYEAQQDKSGLPNDRFSAERPEGSISTLTIQRTEQRDSAMYRCASSLGKGNQPQHFGDGTRLSIL.

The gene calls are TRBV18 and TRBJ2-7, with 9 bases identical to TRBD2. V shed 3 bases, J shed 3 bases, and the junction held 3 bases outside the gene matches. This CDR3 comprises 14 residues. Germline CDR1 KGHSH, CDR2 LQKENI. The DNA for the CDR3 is TGTGCCAGCTCACCGGCGGGAGGGGACTACGAGCAGTACTTC. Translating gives CASSPAGGDYEQYF.

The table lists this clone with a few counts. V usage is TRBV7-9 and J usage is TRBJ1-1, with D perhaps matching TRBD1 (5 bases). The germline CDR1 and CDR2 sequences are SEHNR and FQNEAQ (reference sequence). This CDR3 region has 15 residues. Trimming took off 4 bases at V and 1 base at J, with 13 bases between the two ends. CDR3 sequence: CASSYPLGGNTEAFF. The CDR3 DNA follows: TGTGCCAGCAGCTACCCCCTCGGGGGGAACACTGAAGCTTTCTTT.

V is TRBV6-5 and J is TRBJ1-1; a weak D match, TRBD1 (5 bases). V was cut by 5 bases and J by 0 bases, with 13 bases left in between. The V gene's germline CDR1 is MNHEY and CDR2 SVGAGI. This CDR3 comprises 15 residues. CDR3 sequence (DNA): TGTGCCAGCAGTCCGATCGACAGAATGAACACTGAAGCTTTCTTT. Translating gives CASSPIDRMNTEAFF.

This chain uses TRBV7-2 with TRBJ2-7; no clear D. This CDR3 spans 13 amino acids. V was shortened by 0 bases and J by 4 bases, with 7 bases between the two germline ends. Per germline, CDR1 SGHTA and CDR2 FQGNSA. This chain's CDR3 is CASSLAIEYEQYF. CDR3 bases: TGTGCCAGCAGCTTAGCGATAGAGTACGAGCAGTACTTC.